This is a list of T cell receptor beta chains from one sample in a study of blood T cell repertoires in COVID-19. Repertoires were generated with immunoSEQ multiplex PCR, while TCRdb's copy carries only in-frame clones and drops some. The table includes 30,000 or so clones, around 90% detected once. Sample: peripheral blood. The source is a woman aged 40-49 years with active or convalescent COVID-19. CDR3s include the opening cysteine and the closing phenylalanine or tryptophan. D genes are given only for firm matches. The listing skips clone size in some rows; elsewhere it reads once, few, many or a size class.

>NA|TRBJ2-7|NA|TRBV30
CAWAYGGGRYEQYF
TGTGCCTGGGCTTATGGGGGAGGACGCTACGAGCAGTACTTC
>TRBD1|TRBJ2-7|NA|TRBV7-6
CASSIKPGQGNEQYF
TGTGCCAGCAGCATTAAACCGGGACAGGGAAACGAGCAGTACTTC
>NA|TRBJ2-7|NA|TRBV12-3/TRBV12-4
CASSVSYEQYF
TGTGCCAGCAGCGTCTCCTACGAGCAGTACTTC
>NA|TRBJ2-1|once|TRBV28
CASSLLGTVTSNEQFF
TGTGCCAGCAGTTTATTAGGTACGGTGACTAGTAATGAGCAGTTCTTC
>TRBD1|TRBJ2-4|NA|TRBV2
CANKRPTGGLAKNIQYF
TGTGCCAACAAAAGGCCCACAGGGGGTTTAGCCAAAAACATTCAGTACTTC
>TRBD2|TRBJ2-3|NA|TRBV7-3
CASSPGTSGSTDTQYF
TGTGCCAGCAGCCCAGGGACTAGCGGAAGCACAGATACGCAGTATTTT
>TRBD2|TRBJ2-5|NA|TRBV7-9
CASSLLRAGGETQYF
TGTGCCAGCAGCCTCCTTCGAGCGGGAGGAGAGACCCAGTACTTC
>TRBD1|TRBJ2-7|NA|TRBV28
CASSLSGTGGTLSYEQYF
TGTGCCAGCAGTTTATCCGGGACAGGGGGCACCCTCTCCTACGAGCAGTACTTC
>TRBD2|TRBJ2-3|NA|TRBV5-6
CASSLLAGDTDTQYF
TGTGCCAGCAGCTTACTAGCGGGAGACACAGATACGCAGTATTTT
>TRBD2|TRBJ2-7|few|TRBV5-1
CASSPGTSGAKPYEQYF
TGCGCCAGCAGCCCGGGGACTAGCGGGGCAAAGCCCTACGAGCAGTACTTC
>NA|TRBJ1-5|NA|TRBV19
CASSIDWAGGNQPQHF
TGTGCCAGTAGTATAGATTGGGCAGGGGGCAATCAGCCCCAGCATTTT
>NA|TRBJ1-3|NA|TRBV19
CASITGAGNTIYF
TGTGCCAGTATCACAGGAGCTGGAAACACCATATATTTT
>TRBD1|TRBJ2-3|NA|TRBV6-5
CASTYRGRTDTQYF
TGTGCCAGCACCTACAGGGGGCGGACAGATACGCAGTATTTT
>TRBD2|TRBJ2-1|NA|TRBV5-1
CASSRTSGPYNEQFF
TGCGCCAGCAGCCGGACTAGCGGGCCGTACAATGAGCAGTTCTTC
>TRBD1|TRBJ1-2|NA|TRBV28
CASSSDRGLRGYTF
TGTGCCAGCAGCTCCGACAGGGGGCTTCGTGGCTACACCTTC
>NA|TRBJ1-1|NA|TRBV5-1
CASRSGRQMNTEAFF
TGCGCCAGCAGGTCTGGACGACAGATGAACACTGAAGCTTTCTTT
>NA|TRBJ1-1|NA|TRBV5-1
CASSLPKNTEAFF
TGCGCCAGCAGCTTGCCAAAGAACACTGAAGCTTTCTTT
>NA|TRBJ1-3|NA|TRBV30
CAWSRDSGSGNTIYF
TGTGCCTGGAGTCGGGACTCAGGCTCTGGAAACACCATATATTTT
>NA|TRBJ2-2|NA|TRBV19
CASSISGITGELFF
TGTGCCAGTAGTATTTCGGGGATCACCGGGGAGCTGTTTTTT
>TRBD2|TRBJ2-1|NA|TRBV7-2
CASSLYPPTGGPYNEQFF
TGTGCCAGCAGCTTATATCCCCCCACGGGGGGGCCCTACAATGAGCAGTTCTTC
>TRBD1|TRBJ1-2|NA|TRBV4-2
CASSQAWTGDYGYTF
TGTGCCAGCAGCCAAGCATGGACAGGCGATTATGGCTACACCTTC
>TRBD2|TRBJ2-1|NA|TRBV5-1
CASSWSGTSGNNEQFF
TGCGCCAGCAGTTGGTCCGGGACTAGCGGAAACAATGAGCAGTTCTTC
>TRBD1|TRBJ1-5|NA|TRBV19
CASRWTGEAQPQHF
TGTGCCAGTAGATGGACAGGGGAGGCTCAGCCCCAGCATTTT
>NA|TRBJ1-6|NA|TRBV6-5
CASRPLRDGSSPLHF
TGTGCCAGCCGACCCCTCAGGGATGGCAGTTCACCCCTCCACTTT
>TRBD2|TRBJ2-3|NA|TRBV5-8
CASSLDGAGGQADTQYF
TGTGCCAGCAGCTTGGATGGAGCGGGGGGCCAGGCAGATACGCAGTATTTT
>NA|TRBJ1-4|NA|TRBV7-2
CASSLLGRGNEKLFF
TGTGCCAGCAGCTTATTGGGCAGGGGTAATGAAAAACTGTTTTTT
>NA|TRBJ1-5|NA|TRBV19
CASSRDSNQPQHF
TGTGCCAGTAGTCGGGATAGCAATCAGCCCCAGCATTTT
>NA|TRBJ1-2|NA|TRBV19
CASSISGSANYGYTF
TGTGCCAGTAGTATCTCGGGATCAGCTAACTATGGCTACACCTTC
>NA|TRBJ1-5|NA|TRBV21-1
CASSKGGQKYSNQPQHF
TGTGCCAGCAGCAAAGGGGGGCAGAAGTATAGCAATCAGCCCCAGCATTTT
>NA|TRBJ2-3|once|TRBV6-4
CASSAELRDTQYF
TGTGCCAGCAGTGCCGAACTGCGGGATACGCAGTATTTT
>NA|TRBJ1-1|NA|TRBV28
CASRRPGRGEMNTEAFF
TGTGCCAGCAGACGACCTGGTCGGGGGGAGATGAACACTGAAGCTTTCTTT
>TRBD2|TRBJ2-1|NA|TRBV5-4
CASSRGGGTKSYNEQFF
TGTGCCAGCAGTCGAGGCGGGGGGACCAAATCCTACAATGAGCAGTTCTTC
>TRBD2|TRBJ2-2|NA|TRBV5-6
CASSPWGSGSDSGELFF
TGTGCCAGCAGCCCCTGGGGGAGCGGGAGCGATAGCGGGGAGCTGTTTTTT
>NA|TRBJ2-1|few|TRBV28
CASSLPAGYNEQFF
TGTGCCAGCAGTTTACCGGCGGGTTACAATGAGCAGTTCTTC
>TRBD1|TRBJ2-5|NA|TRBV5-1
CASSFFGTATVQETQYF
TGCGCCAGCAGCTTTTTCGGGACAGCTACTGTCCAAGAGACCCAGTACTTC
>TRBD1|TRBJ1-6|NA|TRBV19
CASSTQGAGSPLHF
TGTGCCAGTAGTACACAGGGGGCCGGGTCACCCCTCCACTTT
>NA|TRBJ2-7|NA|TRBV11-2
CASSFYSSADRTYEQYF
TGTGCCAGCAGCTTCTACAGCTCAGCCGACAGAACCTACGAGCAGTACTTC
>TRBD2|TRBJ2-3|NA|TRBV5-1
CASSLDAGGPTDTQYF
TGCGCCAGCAGCTTGGACGCGGGAGGGCCCACAGATACGCAGTATTTT
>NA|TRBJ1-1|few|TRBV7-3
CASSWVRGTEAFF
TGTGCCAGCAGCTGGGTTCGGGGCACTGAAGCTTTCTTT